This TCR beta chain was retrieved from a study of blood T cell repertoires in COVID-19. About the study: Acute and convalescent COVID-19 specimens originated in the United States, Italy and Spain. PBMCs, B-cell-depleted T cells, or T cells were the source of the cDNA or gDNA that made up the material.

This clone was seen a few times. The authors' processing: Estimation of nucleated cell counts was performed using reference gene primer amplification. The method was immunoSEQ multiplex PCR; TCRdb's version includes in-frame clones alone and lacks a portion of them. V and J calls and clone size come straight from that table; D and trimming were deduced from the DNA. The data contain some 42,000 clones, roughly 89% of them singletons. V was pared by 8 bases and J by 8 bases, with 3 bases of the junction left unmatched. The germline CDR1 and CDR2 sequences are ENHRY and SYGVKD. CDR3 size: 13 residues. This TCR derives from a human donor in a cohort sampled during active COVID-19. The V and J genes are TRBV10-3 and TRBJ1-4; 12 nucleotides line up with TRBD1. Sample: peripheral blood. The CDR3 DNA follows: TGTGCCATCGGGGGACAGGGGGCGGAAAAACTGTTTTTT. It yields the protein CAIGGQGAEKLFF.